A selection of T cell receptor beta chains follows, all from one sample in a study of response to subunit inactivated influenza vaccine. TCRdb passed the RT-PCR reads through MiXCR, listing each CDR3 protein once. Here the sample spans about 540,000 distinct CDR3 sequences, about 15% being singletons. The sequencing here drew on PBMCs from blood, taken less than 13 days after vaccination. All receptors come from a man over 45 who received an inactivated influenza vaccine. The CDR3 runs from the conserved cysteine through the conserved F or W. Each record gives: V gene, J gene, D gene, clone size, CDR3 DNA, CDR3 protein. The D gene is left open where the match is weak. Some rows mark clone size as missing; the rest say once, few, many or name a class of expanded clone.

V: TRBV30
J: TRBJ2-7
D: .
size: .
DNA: TGTGCCTGGAGTGTAAGGGGGTATTTTGTTAGCGAGCAGTACTTC
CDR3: CAWSVRGYFVSEQYF

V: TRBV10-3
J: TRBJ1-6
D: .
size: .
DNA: TGTGCCATCAGTGAGTCGGGGGAATCACCCCTCCACTTT
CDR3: CAISESGESPLHF

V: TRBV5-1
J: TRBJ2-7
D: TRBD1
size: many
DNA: TGCGCCAGCAGCACAAACAGGGGGCACTACGAGCAGTACTTC
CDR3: CASSTNRGHYEQYF

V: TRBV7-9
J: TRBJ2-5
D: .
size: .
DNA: TGTGCCAGCATGGACGCGAAAGAGACCCAGTACTTC
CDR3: CASMDAKETQYF

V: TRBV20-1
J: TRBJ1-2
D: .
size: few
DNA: TGCAGTGCTAGAGGCCGTAACTATGGCTACACCTTC
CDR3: CSARGRNYGYTF

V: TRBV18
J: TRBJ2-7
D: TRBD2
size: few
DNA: TGTGCCAGCTCACCAGGACTAGCGGAAATCTACGAGCAGTACTTC
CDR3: CASSPGLAEIYEQYF

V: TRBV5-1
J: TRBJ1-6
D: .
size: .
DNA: TGCGCCAGCAGCTTGGAGGGTGCGGATTCACCCCTCCACTTT
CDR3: CASSLEGADSPLHF

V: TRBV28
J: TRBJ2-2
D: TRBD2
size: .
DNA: TGTGCCAGCAGTTTAGGGACTAGCCGCGGGGAGCTGTTTTTT
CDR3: CASSLGTSRGELFF

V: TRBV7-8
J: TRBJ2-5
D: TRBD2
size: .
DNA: TGTGCCAGCAGCTTAGGCCTTATTCTAGCGGGTTTAGATACGGAGACCCAGTACTTC
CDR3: CASSLGLILAGLDTETQYF

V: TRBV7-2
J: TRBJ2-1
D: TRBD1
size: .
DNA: TGTGCCAGCAGCATAAGGACAGGAAATTACAATGAGCAGTTCTTC
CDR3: CASSIRTGNYNEQFF

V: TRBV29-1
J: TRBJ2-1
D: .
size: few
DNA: TGCAGCGTTGAACGGACACCTTACAATGAGCAGTTCTTC
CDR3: CSVERTPYNEQFF

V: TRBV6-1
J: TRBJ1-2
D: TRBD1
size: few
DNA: TGTGCCAGCAGGAGTACAGGGGTTGGGAACTATGGCTACACCTTC
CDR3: CASRSTGVGNYGYTF

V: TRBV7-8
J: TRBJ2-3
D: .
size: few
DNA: TGTGCCAGCAGCTTAGCGGGGGGACTGGGCTTCACTAGCACAGATACGCAGTATTTT
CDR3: CASSLAGGLGFTSTDTQYF

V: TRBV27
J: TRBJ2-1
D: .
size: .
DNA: TGTGCCAGCAGTTTATTCCCGGGACGGGTTCGGGGTGAGCAGTTCTTC
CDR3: CASSLFPGRVRGEQFF

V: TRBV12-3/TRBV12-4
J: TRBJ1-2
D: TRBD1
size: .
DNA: TGTGCCAGCAGCTGGACAGGTGCTGGCTACACCTTC
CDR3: CASSWTGAGYTF

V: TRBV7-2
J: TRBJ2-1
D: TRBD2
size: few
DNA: TGTGCCAGCAGCCTTACTAGCGGGAGGGCAAGGTACAATGAGCAGTTCTTC
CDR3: CASSLTSGRARYNEQFF

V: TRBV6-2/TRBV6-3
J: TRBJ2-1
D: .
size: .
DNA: TGTGCCAGCAGTTACTATGGGCGACAGGTATATGAGCAGTTCTTC
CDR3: CASSYYGRQVYEQFF

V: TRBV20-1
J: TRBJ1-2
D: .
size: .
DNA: TGCAGTGCCAGTCGTGGCTACACCTTC
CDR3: CSASRGYTF

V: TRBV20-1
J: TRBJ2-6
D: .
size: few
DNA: TGCAGTGCCACGAGAGAGCAGGGGTCCTCCGTCCTGACTTTC
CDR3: CSATREQGSSVLTF

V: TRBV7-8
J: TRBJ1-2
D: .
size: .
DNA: TGTGCCAGCAGCTTAGCCCAGGGAATGGACGGCTACACCTTC
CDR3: CASSLAQGMDGYTF

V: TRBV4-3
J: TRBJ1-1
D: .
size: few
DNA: TGCGCCAGCAGCCAAGAGCGCAGTATAAACACTGAAGCTTTCTTT
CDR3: CASSQERSINTEAFF

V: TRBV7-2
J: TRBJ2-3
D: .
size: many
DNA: TGTGCCAGCAGCGCCCCTCTAGCGTTAGTCACAGATACGCAGTATTTT
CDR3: CASSAPLALVTDTQYF

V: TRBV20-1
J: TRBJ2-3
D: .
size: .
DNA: TGCAGTGCTCTACTGGGAGGCACAGATACGCAGTATTTT
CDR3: CSALLGGTDTQYF

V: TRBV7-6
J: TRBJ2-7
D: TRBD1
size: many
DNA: TGTGCCAGCAGCTTAGAAGGGACAGGGTTCGAGCAGTACTTC
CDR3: CASSLEGTGFEQYF

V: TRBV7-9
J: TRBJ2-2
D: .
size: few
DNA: TGTGCCAGCAGCTTAGCAATGGGGGACACCGGGGAGCTGTTTTTT
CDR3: CASSLAMGDTGELFF

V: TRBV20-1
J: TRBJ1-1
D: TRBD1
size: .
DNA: TGCAGTGCCCGACAGGGTCGAAGCGGCACTGAAGCTTTCTTT
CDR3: CSARQGRSGTEAFF

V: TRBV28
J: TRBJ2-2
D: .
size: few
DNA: TGTGCCAGCAGGCCAGCACCACACACCGGGGAGCTGTTTTTT
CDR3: CASRPAPHTGELFF

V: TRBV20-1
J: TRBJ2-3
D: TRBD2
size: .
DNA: TGCAGTGCCACTCCAACTAGCGGGGAAAGCACAGATACGCAGTATTTT
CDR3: CSATPTSGESTDTQYF

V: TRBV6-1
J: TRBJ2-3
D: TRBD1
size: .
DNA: TGTGCCAGCAGCCACGGACAGGGTGTAACAGATACGCAGTATTTT
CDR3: CASSHGQGVTDTQYF

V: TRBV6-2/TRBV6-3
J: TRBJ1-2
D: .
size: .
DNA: TGTGCCAGCCAAGATACAGGGTTTGGCTACACCTTC
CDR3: CASQDTGFGYTF

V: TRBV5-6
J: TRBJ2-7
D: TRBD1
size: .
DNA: TGTGCCAGCAGCTTCCGGGACAGGGGCTTCCCCTACGAGCAGTACTTC
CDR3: CASSFRDRGFPYEQYF

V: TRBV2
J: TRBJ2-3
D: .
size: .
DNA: TGTGCCAGCAGTGTTGGGGACTCGGGGGTGGATACGCAGTATTTT
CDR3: CASSVGDSGVDTQYF

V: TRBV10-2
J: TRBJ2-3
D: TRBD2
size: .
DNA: TGCGCCATTACAGCGGGAGCTAGCACAGATACGCAGTATTTT
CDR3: CAITAGASTDTQYF

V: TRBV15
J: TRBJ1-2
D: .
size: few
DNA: TGTGCCACCTCCGGAGGTGCGGGCTATGGCTACACCTTC
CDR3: CATSGGAGYGYTF

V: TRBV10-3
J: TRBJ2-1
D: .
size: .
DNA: TGTGCCATCAGCGATACGGGAAGTGAGCAGTTCTTC
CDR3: CAISDTGSEQFF

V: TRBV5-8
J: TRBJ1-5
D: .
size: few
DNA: TGTGCCAGCAGATCGACAGGTTTGGGGAATCAGCCCCAGCATTTT
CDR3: CASRSTGLGNQPQHF

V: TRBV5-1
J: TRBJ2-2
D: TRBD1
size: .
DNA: TGCGCCAGCAGCTGGGCCGTTGCAGGGGGTCCCTCGGAGCTGTTTTTT
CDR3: CASSWAVAGGPSELFF

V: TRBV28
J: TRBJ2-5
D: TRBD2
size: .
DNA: TGTGCCAGCAGCCTATTGTACGGGAGGAGGTCAGAGACCCAGTACTTC
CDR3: CASSLLYGRRSETQYF

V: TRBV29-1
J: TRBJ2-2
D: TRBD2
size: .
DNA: TGCAGCGTTGCCGGGACTAGCGTAAACACCGGGGAGCTGTTTTTT
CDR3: CSVAGTSVNTGELFF

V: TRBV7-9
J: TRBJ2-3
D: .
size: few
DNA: TGTGCCAGCAGCTTCCAGAGCGGAGGTAGCACAGATACGCAGTATTTT
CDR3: CASSFQSGGSTDTQYF

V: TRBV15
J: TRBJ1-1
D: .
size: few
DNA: TGTGCCACCAGCCGCGGCGGTTTTGCGGTGAACACTGAAGCTTTCTTT
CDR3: CATSRGGFAVNTEAFF

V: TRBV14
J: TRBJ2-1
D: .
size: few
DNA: TGTGCCAGCAGCCCCCTTCTAGCGTTTAATGAGCAGTTCTTC
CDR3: CASSPLLAFNEQFF

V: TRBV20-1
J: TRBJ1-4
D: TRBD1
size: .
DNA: TGCAGTGCTCCAACAGGACAGGAGAGCGAAAAACTGTTTTTT
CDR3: CSAPTGQESEKLFF

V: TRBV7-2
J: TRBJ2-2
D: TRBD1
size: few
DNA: TGTGCCAGCAGCTTAGGTTCCCAGGGGGCGCGGACCGGGGAGCTGTTTTTT
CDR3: CASSLGSQGARTGELFF

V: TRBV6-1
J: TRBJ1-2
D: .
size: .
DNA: TGTGCCAGCAGCCCCGGCAGGGACTATGGCTACACCTTC
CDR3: CASSPGRDYGYTF

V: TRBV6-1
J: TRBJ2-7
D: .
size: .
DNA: TGTGCCAGCAGCCACACCCCTTGGACAAGCTACGAGCAGTACTTC
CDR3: CASSHTPWTSYEQYF

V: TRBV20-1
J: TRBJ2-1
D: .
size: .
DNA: TGCAGTGCTAGAGATCTCGGGAAGGAGACTGAGCAGTTCTTC
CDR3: CSARDLGKETEQFF

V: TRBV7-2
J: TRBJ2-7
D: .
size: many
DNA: TGTGCCAGCAGCTTAGGTCAGGGTCTATACGAGCAGTACTTC
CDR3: CASSLGQGLYEQYF

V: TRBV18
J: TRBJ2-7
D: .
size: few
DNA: TGTGCCAGCTCACCTGGGGCCGGGAGCGGCCCCTACGAGCAGTACTTC
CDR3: CASSPGAGSGPYEQYF

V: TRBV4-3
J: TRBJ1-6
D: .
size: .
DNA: TGCGCCAGCAGCCAAGTGGCAGGGAATTCACCCCTCCACTTT
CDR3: CASSQVAGNSPLHF

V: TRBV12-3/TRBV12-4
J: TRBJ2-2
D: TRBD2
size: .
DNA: TGTGCCAGCAGCAATCCGGGACTAGGGAACACCGGGGAGCTGTTTTTT
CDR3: CASSNPGLGNTGELFF

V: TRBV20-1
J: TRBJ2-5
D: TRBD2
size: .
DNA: TGCAGTAGCGTGGGTCCTCTAGCGGGGGGGCCGGAGACCCAGTACTTC
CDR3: CSSVGPLAGGPETQYF

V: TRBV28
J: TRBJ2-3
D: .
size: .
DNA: TGTGCCAGCAGTTTATCCAGGGTTAGCACAGATACGCAGTATTTT
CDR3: CASSLSRVSTDTQYF

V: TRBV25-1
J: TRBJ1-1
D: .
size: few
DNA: TGTGCCAGCACTATCGGCCAGGGGGCTTTCTTT
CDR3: CASTIGQGAFF

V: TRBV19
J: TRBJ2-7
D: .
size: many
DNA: TGTGCCAGTAGGGAGGGGGCGCAGGACGAGCAGTACTTC
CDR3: CASREGAQDEQYF

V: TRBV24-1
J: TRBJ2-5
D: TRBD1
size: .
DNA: TGTGCCACCAGTGATTCGCCTACAGGGGAAGAGACCCAGTACTTC
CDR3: CATSDSPTGEETQYF

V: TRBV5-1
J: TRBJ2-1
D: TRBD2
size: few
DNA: TGCGCCAGCAACCTAGCGGGGAAATCCTACAATGAGCAGTTCTTC
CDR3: CASNLAGKSYNEQFF

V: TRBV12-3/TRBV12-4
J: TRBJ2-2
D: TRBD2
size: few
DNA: TGTGCCAGCAGAGCTAGCGGGACCCACACCGGGGAGCTGTTTTTT
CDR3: CASRASGTHTGELFF

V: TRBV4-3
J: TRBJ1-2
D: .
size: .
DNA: TGCGCCAGCAGCCAAGATTTGGAGGGAGGGTATGGCTACACCTTC
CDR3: CASSQDLEGGYGYTF